These 27 T cell receptor beta chains share one sample of origin, sequenced in a study of CD8+ T cells in alopecia areata. RNA was isolated and reverse transcribed to cDNA, the sequencing template. Measured with immunoSEQ multiplex PCR; TCRdb has only the in-frame clones, and not every one. In the table there are around 50,000 clones, about 96% of which are singletons. Here the sequenced sample was CD8+ T cells sorted from blood, taken at week 0. Source of these receptors: a human donor with alopecia areata.

The genes are TRBV6-5 and TRBJ1-3; 7 nucleotides agree with TRBD1. The CDR3 runs 15 residues. With 1 base clipped from V and 4 bases from J, the junction kept 4 bases outside the gene matches. CDR1 MNHEY and CDR2 SVGAGI come from the germline V gene. The CDR3 region is CASSYYDRAGNTIYF. CDR3 nucleotides: TGTGCCAGCAGTTACTACGACAGGGCGGGAAACACCATATATTTT.

This rearrangement joins TRBV6-5 to TRBJ2-2, with 11 bases identical to TRBD1. Germline trimming cut 5 bases from V and 3 bases from J; bases unmatched to any gene: 2. This CDR3 region has 15 residues. Germline CDR1 and CDR2: MNHEY and SVGAGI. As DNA, the CDR3 is TGTGCCAGCAGTCGGACAGGGGGCGACACCGGGGAGCTGTTTTTT. Translation: CASSRTGGDTGELFF.

The chain couples TRBV5-5 to TRBJ1-1, with D tentatively TRBD1 (5 bases). The V end was cut by 0 bases, the J end by 4 bases, with 10 bases between. Germline-derived CDR1 and CDR2 are SGHKS and YYEKEE (reference sequence). The CDR3 is 14 residues long. The DNA for the CDR3 is TGTGCCAGCAGCTTGGTTCCGGGGGGCACTGAAGCTTTCTTT. Translating it yields CASSLVPGGTEAFF.

The V and J genes are TRBV6-6 and TRBJ2-7; 7 bases line up with TRBD1. V trimming: 4 bases; J trimming: 4 bases; junction bases outside the gene matches: 10. The CDR3 runs 15 residues. Germline loops: CDR1 MNHNY, CDR2 SVGAGI (reference sequence). The chain's CDR3 is CASSFLPTGLYEQYF. CDR3 nucleotides: TGTGCCAGCAGTTTCCTCCCGACAGGGTTGTACGAGCAGTACTTC.

The chain recombines TRBV6-5 with TRBJ1-2; D gene unclear. Trimming left V 2 bases short and J 8 bases short, with 9 bases between. This CDR3 contains 12 residues. Germline CDR1 reads MNHEY; CDR2 reads SVGAGI. The CDR3: CASSYQDLGYTF. In DNA, the CDR3 is TGTGCCAGCAGTTACCAGGACTTGGGCTACACCTTC.

The rearrangement joins TRBV27 to TRBJ2-1; D may correspond to TRBD1 or TRBD2 (6 bases each). The germline V and J ends were trimmed by 6 bases and 4 bases, with 16 bases remaining between them. The germline gives CDR1 MNHEY, CDR2 SMNVEV (reference sequence). The CDR3 extends over 15 amino acids. The CDR3 bases are TGTGCCAGCAGCCGCCCGGGGGCGGGGTACAATGAGCAGTTCTTC. It is translated as CASSRPGAGYNEQFF.

This chain uses TRBV29-1 with TRBJ2-5; D gene ambiguous. This CDR3 has 14 residues. V lost 0 bases and J lost 3, with 11 bases in between. Germline V CDR1 and CDR2: SQVTM, ANQGSEA. CDR3 sequence: CSVEESPHEETQYF. CDR3 coding DNA: TGCAGCGTTGAAGAATCACCACACGAAGAGACCCAGTACTTC. The variable domain in full, completed from reference TRBV29-1 and TRBJ2-5, reads SAVISQKPSRDICQRGTSLTIQCQVDSQVTMMFWYRQQPGQSLTLIATANQGSEATYESGFVIDKFPISRPNLTFSTLTVSNMSPEDSSIYLCSVEESPHEETQYFGPGTRLLVL.

This clone was seen once. The chain combines TRBV29-1 with TRBJ2-7, with 9 bases lining up with TRBD1. The junction had 8 bases not matched to a gene; V was cut back by 3 bases and J by 2 bases. This CDR3 spans 15 amino acids. The germline CDR1 and CDR2 sequences are SQVTM and ANQGSEA. In DNA, the CDR3 is TGCAGCGTTGAGAGGAGGGACAGGGACACCTACGAGCAGTACTTC. This translates into CSVERRDRDTYEQYF.

This chain joins TRBV6-1 and TRBJ1-3; D uncertain. This CDR3 is 12 amino acids long. Trimming took 4 bases from V and 15 from J, leaving 16 bases between them. Per the germline V gene, CDR1 is MNHNS and CDR2 is SASEGT. The CDR3 here is CASSVLGPPEYF. In DNA, the CDR3 is TGTGCCAGCAGTGTGTTGGGCCCTCCCGAATATTTT.

V is TRBV4-3 and J is TRBJ2-1; 8 bases line up with TRBD2. Germline values: CDR1 LGHNA, CDR2 YSLEER. Germline trimming cut 1 base from V and 2 bases from J; bases unmatched to any gene: 4. CDR3 length: 16 amino acids. CDR3 residues: CASSQGLGGAYNEQFF. In nucleotides, the CDR3 is TGCGCCAGCAGCCAAGGTCTCGGGGGGGCCTACAATGAGCAGTTCTTC.

V and J are TRBV7-2 and TRBJ2-3, with TRBD2 matching over 7 bases. The trim removed 0 bases at V and 3 bases at J, leaving 0 bases unmatched. This CDR3 spans 14 amino acids. Germline CDR1 reads SGHTA; CDR2 reads FQGNSA. The chain's CDR3 is CASSLAGGTDTQYF. In nucleotides, the CDR3 is TGTGCCAGCAGCTTAGCGGGGGGGACAGATACGCAGTATTTT. Filled out from reference TRBV7-2 and TRBJ2-3, the complete variable domain reads GAGVSQSPSNKVTEKGKDVELRCDPISGHTALYWYRQSLGQGLEFLIYFQGNSAPDKSGLPSDRFSAERTGGSVSTLTIQRTQQEDSAVYLCASSLAGGTDTQYFGPGTRLTVL.

This chain links TRBV4-1 with TRBJ2-1, with a possible D match to TRBD2 (6 bases). The CDR3 totals 15 residues. Germline loops: CDR1 MGHRA, CDR2 YSYEKL. V was shortened by 1 base and J by 3 bases, with 10 bases between the two germline ends. The CDR3 here is CASSQGRGGYNEQFF. CDR3 in DNA: TGCGCCAGCAGCCAAGGGAGGGGCGGCTACAATGAGCAGTTCTTC.

The V and J genes are TRBV4-3 and TRBJ2-3; D uncertain. V was trimmed by 2 bases and J by 4 bases, leaving 19 bases between them. Germline V lookup: CDR1 LGHNA, CDR2 YSLEER. The CDR3 length is 17 residues. The CDR3 spells CASSQSYPGFAADTQYF. As DNA, the CDR3 is TGCGCCAGCAGCCAAAGTTATCCGGGTTTTGCAGCAGATACGCAGTATTTT.

DNA of the CDR3: TGCGCCAGCAGCCAAGTACAGGTAGCAACTAATGAAAAACTGTTTTTT. Protein: CASSQVQVATNEKLFF. This sequence joins TRBV4-1 and TRBJ1-4; possible D gene TRBD1, 5 bases. V was shortened by 1 base and J by 0 bases, with 9 bases between the two germline ends. The CDR3 spans 16 residues. Germline V lookup: CDR1 MGHRA, CDR2 YSYEKL.

The chain carries TRBV23-1 and TRBJ2-7, with D possibly TRBD1 on 5 matching bases. TRBV23-1 is labeled an ORF, and its function is uncertain. The ends were cut back, 1 base at V and 2 bases at J, with 12 bases in the middle. The CDR3 loop spans 15 amino acids. In DNA form, the CDR3 reads TGCGCCAGCAGTCAATTAACCAGGGCAACCTACGAGCAGTACTTC. This gives the protein CASSQLTRATYEQYF.

The J gene is TRBJ2-5, the V gene TRBV4-3, with 13 nucleotides matching TRBD2. Unmatched junction bases numbered 4, after V lost 5 bases and J lost 1 base. Looked up from germline, CDR1 is LGHNA and CDR2 is YSLEER. The CDR3 is 16 residues long. CDR3 in DNA: TGCGCCAGCAGCTCCGGACTAGCGGGGGTCCAAGAGACCCAGTACTTC. This gives the protein CASSSGLAGVQETQYF.

The J gene is TRBJ2-7, the V gene TRBV5-6; D not resolved. This CDR3 comprises 14 residues. Looked up from germline, CDR1 is SGHDT and CDR2 is YYEEEE. Deletions cut 3 bases from V and 2 bases from J, with 12 bases between. The CDR3 is CASSSATQAYEQYF. CDR3 coding DNA: TGTGCCAGCAGCTCAGCGACGCAAGCCTACGAGCAGTACTTC. The full variable domain, with the rest looked up from reference TRBV5-6 and TRBJ2-7, is DAGVTQSPTHLIKTRGQQVTLRCSPKSGHDTVSWYQQALGQGPQFIFQYYEEEERQRGNFPDRFSGHQFPNYSSELNVNALLLGDSALYLCASSSATQAYEQYFGPGTRLTVT.

The CDR3 DNA reads TGCGCCAGCAGTCAGGGGTGGGGCTCCTACGAGCAGTACTTC. This translates into CASSQGWGSYEQYF. The J gene is TRBJ2-7, the V gene TRBV5-1; a possible D gene is TRBD1 (6 bases). Trimming took off 5 bases at V and 0 bases at J, with 12 bases between the two ends. The CDR3 loop spans 14 amino acids. Germline V gene data show CDR1 as SGHRS and CDR2 as YFSETQ.

This clone was counted a single time. The chain carries TRBV11-2 and TRBJ2-1, with TRBD2 identical over 15 bases. Germline trimming cut 4 bases from V and 1 base from J; bases unmatched to any gene: 8. The CDR3 is 19 residues long. Germline V gene lookup returns CDR1 SGHAT and CDR2 FQNNGV. The CDR3 DNA sequence: TGTGCCAGCAGCTCTCCGGGACTAGCGGGGGGTAAATCCTACAATGAGCAGTTCTTC. Amino acids: CASSSPGLAGGKSYNEQFF.

The chain is built from TRBV5-8 and TRBJ1-2, with TRBD1 as a possible D gene (6 bases). The CDR3 has 15 amino acids. Germline CDR1 is SGHTS and CDR2 is YDEGEE. V was cut by 0 bases and J by 6 bases, with 15 bases left in between. The CDR3 here is CASSLEVGARDGYTF. Written as DNA, the CDR3 is TGTGCCAGCAGCTTGGAAGTGGGGGCGAGGGATGGCTACACCTTC.

CDR3 residues: CASSLRGLEQYF. The CDR3 nucleotides are TGTGCCAGCAGTTTAAGGGGTCTCGAGCAGTACTTC. The chain links TRBV27 to TRBJ2-7, with D perhaps TRBD1 (5 bases). Trimming took off 2 bases at V and 6 bases at J, with 8 bases between the two ends. CDR3 length: 12 amino acids. CDR1 and CDR2 from the germline V gene are MNHEY and SMNVEV (reference sequence).

V is TRBV6-5 and J is TRBJ1-2; no clear D. The germline V gene has CDR1 MNHEY and CDR2 SVGAGI. Trimming stripped 6 bases from V and 1 base from J, with 9 bases between. This CDR3 has 13 amino acids. The CDR3 loop is CASSEISNYGYTF. The CDR3 region has the DNA TGTGCCAGCAGCGAGATTAGTAACTATGGCTACACCTTC.

The genes are TRBV6-1 and TRBJ2-1; D possibly corresponds to TRBD2 (6 bases). CDR3 size: 12 residues. V gave up 3 bases and J gave up 10 bases, with 10 bases separating them. Per germline, CDR1 MNHNS and CDR2 SASEGT. For the CDR3, the DNA is TGTGCCAGCAGTGATTTACGGGGGGAGCAGTTCTTC. Amino acids: CASSDLRGEQFF.

J is TRBJ2-5 and V is TRBV7-9; 9 nucleotides agree with TRBD1. The J call may be incorrect, as the DNA end agrees better with TRBJ2-7. Germline CDR1 SEHNR, CDR2 FQNEAQ (reference sequence). The CDR3 sequence is 16 residues long. CDR3 amino acids: CASSNPGDRGLYEQYF. CDR3 nucleotide sequence: TGTGCCAGCAGCAACCCTGGCGACAGGGGGTTGTACGAGCAGTACTTC.

The chain couples TRBV6-5 to TRBJ2-7; 10 nucleotides match TRBD1. CDR1 and CDR2 from the germline V gene are MNHEY and SVGAGI. This CDR3 comprises 13 residues. Trimming removed 4 bases from V and 6 bases from J; junction bases left unmatched: 3. The CDR3 loop is CASSFGTGAEQYF. The CDR3 DNA reads TGTGCCAGCAGTTTCGGGACAGGGGCCGAGCAGTACTTC.

This clone is a singleton in its sample. This rearrangement joins TRBV7-6 to TRBJ2-3; TRBD1 is a possible D gene (5 bases). Germline V gene lookup returns CDR1 SGHVS and CDR2 FNYEAQ. Trimming took off 0 bases at V and 3 bases at J, with 13 bases between the two ends. CDR3 length: 16 residues. For the CDR3, the DNA is TGTGCCAGCAGCTTAGCGGGGCTAGGAGTAACAGATACGCAGTATTTT. This gives the protein CASSLAGLGVTDTQYF.

The chain combines TRBV4-1 with TRBJ2-5, with 7 bases fitting TRBD2. TRBJ2-7 matches the DNA end more closely, so the J call is doubtful. Germline loops: CDR1 MGHRA, CDR2 YSYEKL. This CDR3 spans 14 amino acids. CDR3 bases: TGCGCCAGCAGCCAACCGCTAGCGGTAGGCGAGCAGTACTTC. Translating gives CASSQPLAVGEQYF.